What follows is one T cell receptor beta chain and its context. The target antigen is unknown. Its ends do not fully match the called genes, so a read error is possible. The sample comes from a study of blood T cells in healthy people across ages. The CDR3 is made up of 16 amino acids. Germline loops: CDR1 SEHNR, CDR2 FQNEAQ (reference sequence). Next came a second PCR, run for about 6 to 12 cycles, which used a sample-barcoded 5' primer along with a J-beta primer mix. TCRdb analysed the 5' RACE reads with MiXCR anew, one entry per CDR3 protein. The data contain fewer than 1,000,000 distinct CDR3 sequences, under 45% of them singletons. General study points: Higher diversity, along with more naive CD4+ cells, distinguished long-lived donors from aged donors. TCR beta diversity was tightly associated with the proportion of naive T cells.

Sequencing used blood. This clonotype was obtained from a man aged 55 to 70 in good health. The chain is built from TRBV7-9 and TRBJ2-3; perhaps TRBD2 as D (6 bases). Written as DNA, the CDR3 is TGTGCCAGCAACTTAGGAGACGGAGGGGCGACAGATACGCAGTATTTT. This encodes CASNLGDGGATDTQYF.